This T cell receptor (beta chain) was identified in a study of blood T cell repertoires in COVID-19. Looking at the study overall: Italy, Spain and the United States were the sources of the convalescent and acute COVID-19 samples.

This clone was recorded a few times. Here immunoSEQ multiplex PCR was the method, and the copy in TCRdb shows in-frame clones only, minus some. The sample lists under 45,000 clones, around nine tenths seen once, with roughly 13% in the top ten. The V gene's germline CDR1 is SGHAT and CDR2 FQNNGV. The V end lost 3 bases, the J end lost 5 bases, and 14 bases lay between the germline ends. CDR3 length equals 14 residues. The receptor comes from a man aged 60 to 75 with active COVID-19. Sequenced input: peripheral blood. The V and J genes are TRBV11-2 and TRBJ2-7; weak D call: TRBD2 (5 bases). CDR3 in DNA: TGTGCCAGCAGCTTCGGAAGAGGGATCGACGAGCAGTACTTC. Translated: CASSFGRGIDEQYF.